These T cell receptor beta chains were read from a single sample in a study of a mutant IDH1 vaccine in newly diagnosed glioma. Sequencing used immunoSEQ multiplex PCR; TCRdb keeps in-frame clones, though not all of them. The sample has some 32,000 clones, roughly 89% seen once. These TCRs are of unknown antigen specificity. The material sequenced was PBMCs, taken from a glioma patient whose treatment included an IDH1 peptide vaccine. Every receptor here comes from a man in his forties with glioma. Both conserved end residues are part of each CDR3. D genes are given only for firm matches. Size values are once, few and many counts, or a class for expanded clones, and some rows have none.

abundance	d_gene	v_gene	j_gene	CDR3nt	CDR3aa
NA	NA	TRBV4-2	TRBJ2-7	TGTGCCAGCAGCCCACCCGGGGCGTTCTACGAGCAGTACTTC	CASSPPGAFYEQYF
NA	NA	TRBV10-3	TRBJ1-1	TGTGCCATCAGTGACGGCGGACATGATGGAGCTGAAGCTTTCTTT	CAISDGGHDGAEAFF
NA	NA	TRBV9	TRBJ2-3	TGTGCCAGCAGCCCTGGAGGCGGTCCAGATACGCAGTATTTT	CASSPGGGPDTQYF
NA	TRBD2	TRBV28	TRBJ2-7	TGTGCCAGCAGTCTAGCGGGAGACGCCCGCGAGCAGTACTTC	CASSLAGDAREQYF
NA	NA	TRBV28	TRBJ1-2	TGTGCCAGCAGTTTGGCCCCTGGTGGCTACACCTTC	CASSLAPGGYTF
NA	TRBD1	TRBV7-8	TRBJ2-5	TGTGCCAGCAGCTTTGACAGGGGGCAAAAGGAGACCCAGTACTTC	CASSFDRGQKETQYF
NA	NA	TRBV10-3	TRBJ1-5	TGTGCCATCAGTGACGCCGTCGTCCATCAGCCCCAGCATTTT	CAISDAVVHQPQHF
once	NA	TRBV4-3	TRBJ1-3	TGCGCCAGCAGCCAGGCCAGGGGAGTAGCTGGAAACACCATATATTTT	CASSQARGVAGNTIYF
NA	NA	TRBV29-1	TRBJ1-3	TGCAGCGTTGAAGATCCCAGGGCGGGGGGAAACACCATATATTTT	CSVEDPRAGGNTIYF
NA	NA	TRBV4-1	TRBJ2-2	TGCGCCAGCAGACCCTACGACAGTAACACCGGGGAGCTGTTTTTT	CASRPYDSNTGELFF
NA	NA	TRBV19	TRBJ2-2	TGTGCCAGTAGTGCGTACAGGGACACCGGGGAGCTGTTTTTT	CASSAYRDTGELFF
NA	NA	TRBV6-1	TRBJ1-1	TGTGCCAGCAGGAACACTGAAGCTTTCTTT	CASRNTEAFF
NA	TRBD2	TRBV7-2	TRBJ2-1	TGTGCCAGCAGCTTTCCTGAGACTAGCGGGAGGGCCATTGAGCAGTTCTTC	CASSFPETSGRAIEQFF
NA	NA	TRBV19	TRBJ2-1	TGTGCCAGTAGTATTGGAGGGAGTCACTCCAGCTCCTACAATGAGCAGTTCTTC	CASSIGGSHSSSYNEQFF
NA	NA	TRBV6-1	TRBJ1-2	TGTGCCAGCAGTGAACAAGTACGGCCTGATGGCTACACCTTC	CASSEQVRPDGYTF
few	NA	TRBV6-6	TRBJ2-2	TGTGCCAGCAGTTACTCTTTGGAGAACGGGGAGCTGTTTTTT	CASSYSLENGELFF
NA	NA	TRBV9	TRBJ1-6	TGTGCCAGCAGCGACACTCGACGGGGGCTGGATTCACCCCTCCACTTT	CASSDTRRGLDSPLHF
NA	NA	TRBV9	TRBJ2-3	TGTGCCAGCAGCGTACAGGGAAGTGCAGATACGCAGTATTTT	CASSVQGSADTQYF
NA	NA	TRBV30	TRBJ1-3	TGTGCCTGGAGTGTAGGGGGAAACACCATATATTTT	CAWSVGGNTIYF
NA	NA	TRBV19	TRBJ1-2	TGTGCCAGTAGTAATGGTGCACAGGTATTCAACTATGGCTACACCTTC	CASSNGAQVFNYGYTF
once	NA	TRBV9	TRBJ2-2	TGTGCCAGCAGCGTAGTTGAGGGGACCGGGGAGCTGTTTTTT	CASSVVEGTGELFF
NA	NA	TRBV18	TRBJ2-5	TGTGCCAGCTCATCCCAAGAGACCCAGTACTTC	CASSSQETQYF
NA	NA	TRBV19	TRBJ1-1	TGTGCCAGTAGTGACGGGATCAACACTGAAGCTTTCTTT	CASSDGINTEAFF
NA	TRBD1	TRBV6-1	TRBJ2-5	TGTGCCAGCAGTGGGCCCTGGGACAGAAATTCCGTTCAAGAGACCCAGTACTTC	CASSGPWDRNSVQETQYF
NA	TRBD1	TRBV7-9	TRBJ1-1	TGTGCCAGCAGCCGGGGACAGGGCGAAGCTTTCTTT	CASSRGQGEAFF
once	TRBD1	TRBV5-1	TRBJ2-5	TGCGCCAGCAGCTTGGCGCCGGGACAGGGAGGAGAGACCCAGTACTTC	CASSLAPGQGGETQYF
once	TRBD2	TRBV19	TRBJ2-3	TGTGCCAGTAGTATCCGGACTAGCGGGGGGACCACAGATACGCAGTATTTT	CASSIRTSGGTTDTQYF
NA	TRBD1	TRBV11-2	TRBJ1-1	TGTGCCAGCAGGAAACAGGGGGCCATAATAGCTTTCTTT	CASRKQGAIIAFF
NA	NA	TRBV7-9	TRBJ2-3	TGTGCCAGCAGCTTCTATTCTAGCACAGATACGCAGTATTTT	CASSFYSSTDTQYF
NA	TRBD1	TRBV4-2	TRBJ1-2	TGTGCCAGCAGCCAAGATGTGAACAGGGGAGCCTCCAACTATGGCTACACCTTC	CASSQDVNRGASNYGYTF
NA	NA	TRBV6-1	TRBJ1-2	TGTGCCAGCAGTGAAGGGAACGCTCTACTTTATGGCTACACCTTC	CASSEGNALLYGYTF
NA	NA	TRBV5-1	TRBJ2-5	TGCGCCAGCAGCGACGGGCTCCAAGAGACCCAGTACTTC	CASSDGLQETQYF
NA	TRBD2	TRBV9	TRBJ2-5	TGTGCCAGCAGCGTACATGGGGCTAGCGGGACCCCGGAGACCCAGTACTTC	CASSVHGASGTPETQYF
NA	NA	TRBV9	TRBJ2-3	TGTGCCAGCTCAGAGGTTAGCACAGATACGCAGTATTTT	CASSEVSTDTQYF
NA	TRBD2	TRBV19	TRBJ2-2	TGTGCCAGTAATCACCGGGGGGGTACCGGGGAGCTGTTTTTT	CASNHRGGTGELFF
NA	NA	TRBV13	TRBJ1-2	TGTGCCAGCAGTTCGGGGACCTATGGCTACACCTTC	CASSSGTYGYTF
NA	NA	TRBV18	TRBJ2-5	TGTGCCAGCTCCCAGGAGGGGGAGACCCAGTACTTC	CASSQEGETQYF
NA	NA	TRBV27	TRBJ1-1	TGTGCCAGCAGTTTAGACAAGAACACTGAAGCTTTCTTT	CASSLDKNTEAFF
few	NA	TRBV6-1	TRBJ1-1	TGTGCCAGCAGATTGACAGGCGGGGAGAACACTGAAGCTTTCTTT	CASRLTGGENTEAFF
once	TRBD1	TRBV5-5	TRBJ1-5	TGTGCCAGCAGCTGGGGCCCCGGGACAGGGGACCAGCCCCAGCATTTT	CASSWGPGTGDQPQHF
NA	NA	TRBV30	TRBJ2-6	TGTGCCTGGAGTGTACCCGGCCTTAAGGCCAACGTCCTGACTTTC	CAWSVPGLKANVLTF
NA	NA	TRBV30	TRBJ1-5	TGTGCCTGGAGTGTACATGGCGGGGCGTTCCCCCAGCATTTT	CAWSVHGGAFPQHF
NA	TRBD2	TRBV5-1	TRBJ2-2	TGCGCCAGCAGCTTGGCACTAGCGGGCACCGGGGAGCTGTTTTTT	CASSLALAGTGELFF
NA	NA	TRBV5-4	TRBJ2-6	TGTGCCAGCAGACCGGACAGCTCTGGGGCCAACGTCCTGACTTTC	CASRPDSSGANVLTF
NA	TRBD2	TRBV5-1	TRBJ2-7	TGCGCCACCGCGATCTCTAGCGGGGCATCCTACGAGCAGTACTTC	CATAISSGASYEQYF
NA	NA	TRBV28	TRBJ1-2	TGTGCCAGCAGTCCCCGGACCCCCCCAGGGGGCTACACCTTC	CASSPRTPPGGYTF
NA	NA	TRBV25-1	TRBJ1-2	TGTGCCAGCAGTGAATTCGGATCCTCTCAGGTTGGCTACACCTTC	CASSEFGSSQVGYTF
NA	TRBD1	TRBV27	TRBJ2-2	TGTGCCAGCAGTTCTTTCGGGACAGGGGTGGTGGGGCTGTTTTTT	CASSSFGTGVVGLFF
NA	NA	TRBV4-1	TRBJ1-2	TGCGCCAGCAGCCAAGTTAAACAGACTTTCTATGGCTACACCTTC	CASSQVKQTFYGYTF
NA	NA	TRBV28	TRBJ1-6	TGTGCCAGCAGTAGACGGGGCTCCAAGAATTCACCCCTCCACTTT	CASSRRGSKNSPLHF
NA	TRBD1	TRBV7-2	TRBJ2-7	TGTGCCAGCGGAGACGATCTGACAGGGTCTCCCATTCCCTACGAGCAGTACTTC	CASGDDLTGSPIPYEQYF
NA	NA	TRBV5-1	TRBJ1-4	TGCGCCAGCAGCTCCACAGGGCCAACTAATGAAAAACTGTTTTTT	CASSSTGPTNEKLFF
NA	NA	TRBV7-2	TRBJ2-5	TGTGCCAGCAGCTTATGGGGGGCAGGGGGAGAGACCCAGTACTTC	CASSLWGAGGETQYF
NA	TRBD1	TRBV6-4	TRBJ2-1	TGTGCCAGCAGTGAACGGGGGACAGGGGAGCAGTTCTTC	CASSERGTGEQFF
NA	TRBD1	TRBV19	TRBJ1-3	TGTGCCAGTACTCCAGAGACAGGGATTGGAGGAAACACCATATATTTT	CASTPETGIGGNTIYF
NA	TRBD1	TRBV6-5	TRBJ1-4	TGTGCCAGCAGGTCCAGGGGGACGAAGGAAAAACTGTTTTTT	CASRSRGTKEKLFF
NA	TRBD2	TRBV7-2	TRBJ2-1	TGTGCCAGCAGCTCGAGGACTAGCGGGGCACACAATGAGCAGTTCTTC	CASSSRTSGAHNEQFF